These T cell receptor beta chains were read from a single sample in a study of a mutant IDH1 vaccine in newly diagnosed glioma. TCRdb's copy holds only in-frame clones and misses some; the assay was immunoSEQ multiplex PCR. This sample has over 55,000 clones, with over 75% found just once. No antigen has been assigned to these receptors. Sequenced here: PBMCs, sampled from a glioma patient whose treatment included an IDH1 peptide vaccine. Receptors were obtained from a man aged 35-49 years with glioma. Each CDR3 is given with its conserved first and last residue. A D gene is named only where the DNA matches it firmly. Clone size is given for some rows only: seen once, a few or many times, or a class if the clone is expanded.

D	length	size	J	V	DNA	CDR3
-	12	-	TRBJ1-2	TRBV5-4	TGTGCCAGCAGCTTGGGGCTGTATGGCTACACCTTC	CASSLGLYGYTF
-	13	-	TRBJ1-6	TRBV28	TGTGCCACGGGGGGCAGAGATAATTCACCCCTCCACTTT	CATGGRDNSPLHF
-	13	-	TRBJ2-7	TRBV7-7	TGTGCTAGCAGTTTCGGACGGGACTACGAGCAGTACTTC	CASSFGRDYEQYF
TRBD1	14	-	TRBJ1-4	TRBV28	TGTGCCAGCAGCATGGGACAGACTAATGAAAAACTGTTTTTT	CASSMGQTNEKLFF
-	14	-	TRBJ1-5	TRBV19	TGTGCCAGTAGTATCGGGGACGGGGGGAAGGCCCAGCATTTT	CASSIGDGGKAQHF
-	13	-	TRBJ2-1	TRBV27	TGTGCCAGCAGCCCAAGGGTAACCAATGAGCAGTTCTTC	CASSPRVTNEQFF
-	14	-	TRBJ2-3	TRBV19	TGTGCCAGTAGTATGCGAGACAAAACAGATACGCAGTATTTT	CASSMRDKTDTQYF
TRBD1	16	-	TRBJ1-5	TRBV19	TGTGCCAGTAGTATGGATTTCGGGACAGGGAATCAGCCCCAGCATTTT	CASSMDFGTGNQPQHF
-	14	-	TRBJ1-5	TRBV2	TGTGCCAGCAGTGAATGGCTTAGGGATCAGCCCCAGCATTTT	CASSEWLRDQPQHF
-	14	-	TRBJ2-5	TRBV7-2	TGTGCCAGCAGCTTAGATGCAGGGGAGGAGACCCAGTACTTC	CASSLDAGEETQYF
TRBD1	14	-	TRBJ2-1	TRBV27	TGTGCCAGCAGTACCGGGACAGGGGTAAATGAGCAGTTCTTC	CASSTGTGVNEQFF
TRBD1	15	-	TRBJ1-1	TRBV19	TGTGCCAGTAGTATTCGGACAGGGGGGAAAACTGAAGCTTTCTTT	CASSIRTGGKTEAFF
-	13	-	TRBJ2-7	TRBV19	TGTGCCGTCTCCCGGACTGTAGCGTCCGAGCAGTACTTC	CAVSRTVASEQYF
-	16	-	TRBJ2-3	TRBV7-9	TGTGCCAGCAGCTTCCAAAGAACGGGGAGTGTGGATACGCAGTATTTT	CASSFQRTGSVDTQYF
TRBD1	13	-	TRBJ1-1	TRBV4-2	TGTGCCAGCAGCCCCCAACTCGGGGACAGCGCTTTCTTT	CASSPQLGDSAFF
-	16	-	TRBJ1-1	TRBV15	TGTGCCACCAGCAGAGATCAGGAAGGGGCGAAGGCTGAAGCTTTCTTT	CATSRDQEGAKAEAFF
TRBD2	16	-	TRBJ2-5	TRBV2	TGTGCCAGCTCCCGTAGCCTAGCGGGGGGCAGGGGGACCCAGTACTTC	CASSRSLAGGRGTQYF
-	15	few	TRBJ1-2	TRBV6-1	TGTGCCAGCAGTGAAGGTTCTGACAGGTCCTATGGCTACACCTTC	CASSEGSDRSYGYTF
-	14	-	TRBJ2-2	TRBV28	TGTGCCAGCCTGGCCGCCTCGGCAACCGGGGAGCTGTTTTTT	CASLAASATGELFF
-	14	-	TRBJ1-2	TRBV12-5	TGTGCTAGTGGTTTGGGGGCGGCCCTCTATGGCTACACCTTC	CASGLGAALYGYTF
-	15	-	TRBJ2-2	TRBV2	TGTGCCAGCAGGAAGGAGCTGGGGAACACCGGGGAGCTGTTTTTT	CASRKELGNTGELFF
-	14	once	TRBJ2-7	TRBV5-1	TGCGCCAGCAGCCCAGGGGACGTAGCCTACGAGCAGTACTTC	CASSPGDVAYEQYF
-	14	-	TRBJ1-1	TRBV5-1	TGCGCCAGCAGCTGGGACGGGGTGAACACTGAAGCTTTCTTT	CASSWDGVNTEAFF
-	13	-	TRBJ1-5	TRBV19	TGTGCCAGTAGGTCGACGTTCAATCAGCCCCAGCATTTT	CASRSTFNQPQHF
-	13	-	TRBJ1-6	TRBV7-2	TGTGCCAGCAGCTTCGATCCGAATTCACCCCTCCACTTT	CASSFDPNSPLHF
-	16	-	TRBJ2-6	TRBV7-6	TGTGCCAGCAGCTTAGCGAAGGCAGCTGGGGCCAACGTCCTGACTTTC	CASSLAKAAGANVLTF
-	15	-	TRBJ2-1	TRBV11-2	TGTGCCAGCAGAACGAAGACTAGATCATACAATGAGCAGTTCTTC	CASRTKTRSYNEQFF
-	14	-	TRBJ2-5	TRBV27	TGTGCCAGCAGTCCTGGGCGGAACACAGAGACCCAGTACTTC	CASSPGRNTETQYF
TRBD2	15	-	TRBJ2-1	TRBV4-3	TGCGCCAGCAGCCAAGACCTAGCGGGCTACAATGAGCAGTTCTTC	CASSQDLAGYNEQFF
TRBD1	15	-	TRBJ1-2	TRBV28	TGTGCCAGCAGTTTAGGACAGGGGGCGATTTATGGCTACACCTTC	CASSLGQGAIYGYTF
-	14	-	TRBJ2-1	TRBV28	TGTGCCAGCAGCCCTCCTGGCGGCGACAATGAGCAGTTCTTC	CASSPPGGDNEQFF
-	14	-	TRBJ2-5	TRBV19	TGTGCCAGTAGTATCGGCCTCCGGGAAGAGACCCAGTACTTC	CASSIGLREETQYF
-	11	-	TRBJ2-3	TRBV28	TGTGCCACAGGCCCCGGGGATACGCAGTATTTT	CATGPGDTQYF
-	14	-	TRBJ2-7	TRBV11-3	TGTGCCAGCAGCTCCCTGATCCTTCCCTACGAGCAGTACTTC	CASSSLILPYEQYF
-	14	-	TRBJ2-1	TRBV10-3	TGTGCCATCAATAGCAGGGACTCCTACAATGAGCAGTTCTTC	CAINSRDSYNEQFF
TRBD1	16	-	TRBJ1-1	TRBV18	TGTGCCAGCTCACTCGCGAGACAGGGACTCAACACTGAAGCTTTCTTT	CASSLARQGLNTEAFF